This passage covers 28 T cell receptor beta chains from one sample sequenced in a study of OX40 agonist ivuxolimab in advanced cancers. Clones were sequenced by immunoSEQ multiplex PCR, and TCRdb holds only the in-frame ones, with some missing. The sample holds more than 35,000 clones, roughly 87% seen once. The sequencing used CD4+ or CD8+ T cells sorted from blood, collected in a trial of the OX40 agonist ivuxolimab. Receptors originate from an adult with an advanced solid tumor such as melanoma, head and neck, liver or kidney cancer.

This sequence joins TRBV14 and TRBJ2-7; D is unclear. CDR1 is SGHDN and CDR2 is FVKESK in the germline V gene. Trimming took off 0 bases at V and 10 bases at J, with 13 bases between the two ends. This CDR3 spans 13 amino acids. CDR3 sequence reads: CASSQDLPTIQYF. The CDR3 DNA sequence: TGTGCCAGCAGCCAAGATCTCCCGACGATTCAGTACTTC.

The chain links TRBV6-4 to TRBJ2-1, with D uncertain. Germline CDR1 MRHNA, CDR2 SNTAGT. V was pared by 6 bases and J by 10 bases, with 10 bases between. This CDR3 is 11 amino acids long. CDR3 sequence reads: CASSAGWEQFF. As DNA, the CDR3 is TGTGCCAGCAGCGCCGGCTGGGAGCAGTTCTTC.

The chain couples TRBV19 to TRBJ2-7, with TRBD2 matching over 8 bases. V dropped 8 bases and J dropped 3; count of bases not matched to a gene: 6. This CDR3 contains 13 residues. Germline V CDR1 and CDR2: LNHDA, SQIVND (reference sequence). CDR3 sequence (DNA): TGTGCCAGTGCAGCGGGAGCTTTCTACGAGCAGTACTTC. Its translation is CASAAGAFYEQYF.

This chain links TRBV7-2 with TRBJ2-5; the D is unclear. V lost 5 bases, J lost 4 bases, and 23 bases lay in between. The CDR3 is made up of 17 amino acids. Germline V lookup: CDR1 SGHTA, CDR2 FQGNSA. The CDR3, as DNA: TGTGCCAGCAGCGGACGAGATTTAATCAGCCCAGGAGAGACCCAGTACTTC. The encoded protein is CASSGRDLISPGETQYF.

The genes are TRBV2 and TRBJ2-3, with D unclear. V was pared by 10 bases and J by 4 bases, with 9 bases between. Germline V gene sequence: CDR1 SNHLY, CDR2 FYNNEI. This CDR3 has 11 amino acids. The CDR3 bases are TGTGCCACCTCATGGGCAGATACGCAGTATTTT. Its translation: CATSWADTQYF. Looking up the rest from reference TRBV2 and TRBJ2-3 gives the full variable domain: EPEVTQTPSHQVTQMGQEVILRCVPISNHLYFYWYRQILGQKVEFLVSFYNNEISEKSEIFDDQFSVERPDGSNFTLKIRSTKLEDSAMYFCATSWADTQYFGPGTRLTVL.

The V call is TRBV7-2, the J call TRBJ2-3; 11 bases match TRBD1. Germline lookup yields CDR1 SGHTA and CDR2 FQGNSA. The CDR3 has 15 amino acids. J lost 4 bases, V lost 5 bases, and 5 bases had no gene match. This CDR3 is CASSLGQGAADTQYF. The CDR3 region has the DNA TGTGCCAGCAGCCTAGGACAGGGGGCCGCAGATACGCAGTATTTT.

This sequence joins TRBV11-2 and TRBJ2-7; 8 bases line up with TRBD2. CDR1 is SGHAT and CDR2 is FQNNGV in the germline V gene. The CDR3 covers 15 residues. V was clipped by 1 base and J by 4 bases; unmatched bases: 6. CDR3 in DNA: TGTGCCAGCAGCTTAGGGACTAGCTTAGTTTACGAGCAGTACTTC. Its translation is CASSLGTSLVYEQYF. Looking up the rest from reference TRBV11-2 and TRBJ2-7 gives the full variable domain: EAGVAQSPRYKIIEKRQSVAFWCNPISGHATLYWYQQILGQGPKLLIQFQNNGVVDDSQLPKDRFSAERLKGVDSTLKIQPAKLEDSAVYLCASSLGTSLVYEQYFGPGTRLTVT.

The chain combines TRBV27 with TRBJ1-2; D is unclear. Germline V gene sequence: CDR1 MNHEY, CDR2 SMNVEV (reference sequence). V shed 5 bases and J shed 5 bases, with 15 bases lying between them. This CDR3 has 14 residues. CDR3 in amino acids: CASSDTPQFYGYTF. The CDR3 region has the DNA TGTGCCAGCAGTGATACTCCCCAGTTTTATGGCTACACCTTC.

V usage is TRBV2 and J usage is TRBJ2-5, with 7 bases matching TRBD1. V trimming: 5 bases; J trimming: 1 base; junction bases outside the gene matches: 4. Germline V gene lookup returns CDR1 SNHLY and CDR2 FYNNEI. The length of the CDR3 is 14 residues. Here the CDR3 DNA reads TGTGCCAGCAGTTTCGACAGGGCCCAAGAGACCCAGTACTTC. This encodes CASSFDRAQETQYF.

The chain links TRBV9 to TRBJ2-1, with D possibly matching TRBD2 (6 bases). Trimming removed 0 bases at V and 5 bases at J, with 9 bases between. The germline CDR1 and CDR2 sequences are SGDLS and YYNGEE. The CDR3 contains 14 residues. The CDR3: CASSVEIADNEQFF. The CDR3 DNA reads TGTGCCAGCAGCGTAGAGATAGCGGACAATGAGCAGTTCTTC.

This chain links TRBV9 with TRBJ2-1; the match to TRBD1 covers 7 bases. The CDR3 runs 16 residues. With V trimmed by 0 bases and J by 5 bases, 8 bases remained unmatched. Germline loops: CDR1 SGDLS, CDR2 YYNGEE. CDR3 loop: CASSVEPTGWDNEQFF. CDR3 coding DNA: TGTGCCAGCAGCGTAGAACCGACAGGGTGGGACAATGAGCAGTTCTTC.

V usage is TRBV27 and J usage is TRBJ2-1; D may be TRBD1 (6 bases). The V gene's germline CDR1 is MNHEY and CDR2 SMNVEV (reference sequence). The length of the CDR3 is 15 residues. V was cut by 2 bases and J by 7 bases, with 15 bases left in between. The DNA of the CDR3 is TGTGCCAGCAGTTTAGTATGGGGGCTGCAAAATGAGCAGTTCTTC. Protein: CASSLVWGLQNEQFF.

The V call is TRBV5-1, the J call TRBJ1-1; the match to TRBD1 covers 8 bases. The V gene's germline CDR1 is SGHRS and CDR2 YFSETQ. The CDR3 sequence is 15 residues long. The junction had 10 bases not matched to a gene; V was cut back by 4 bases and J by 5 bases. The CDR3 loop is CASSVWTGQKTEAFF. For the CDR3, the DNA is TGCGCCAGCAGCGTGTGGACAGGGCAAAAAACTGAAGCTTTCTTT.

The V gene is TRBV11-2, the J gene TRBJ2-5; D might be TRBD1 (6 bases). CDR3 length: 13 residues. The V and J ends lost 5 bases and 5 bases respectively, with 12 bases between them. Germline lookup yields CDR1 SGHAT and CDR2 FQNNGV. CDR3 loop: CASSKGTSETQYF. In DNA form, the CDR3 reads TGTGCCAGCAGCAAAGGGACATCTGAGACCCAGTACTTC.

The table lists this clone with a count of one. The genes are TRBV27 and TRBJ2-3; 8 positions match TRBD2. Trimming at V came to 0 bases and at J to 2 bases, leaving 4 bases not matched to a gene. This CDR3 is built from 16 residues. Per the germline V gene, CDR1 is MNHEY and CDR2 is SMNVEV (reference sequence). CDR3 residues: CASSLSLAGFTDTQYF. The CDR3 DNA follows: TGTGCCAGCAGTTTATCCCTAGCGGGTTTCACAGATACGCAGTATTTT.

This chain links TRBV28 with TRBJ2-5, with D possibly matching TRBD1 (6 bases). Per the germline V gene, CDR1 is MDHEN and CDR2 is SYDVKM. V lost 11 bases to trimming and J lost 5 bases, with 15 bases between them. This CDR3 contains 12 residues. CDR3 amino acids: CAGSGAEETQYF. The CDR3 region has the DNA TGTGCCGGTTCAGGGGCAGAGGAGACCCAGTACTTC.

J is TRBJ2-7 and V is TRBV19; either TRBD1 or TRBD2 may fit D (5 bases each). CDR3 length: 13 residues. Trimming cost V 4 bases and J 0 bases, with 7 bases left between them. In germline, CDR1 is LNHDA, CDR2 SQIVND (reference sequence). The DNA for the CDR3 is TGTGCCAGTAGTACCGGGGCCTCCTACGAGCAGTACTTC. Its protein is CASSTGASYEQYF. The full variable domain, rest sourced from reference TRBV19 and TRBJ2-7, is DGGITQSPKYLFRKEGQNVTLSCEQNLNHDAMYWYRQDPGQGLRLIYYSQIVNDFQKGDIAEGYSVSREKKESFPLTVTSAQKNPTAFYLCASSTGASYEQYFGPGTRLTVT.

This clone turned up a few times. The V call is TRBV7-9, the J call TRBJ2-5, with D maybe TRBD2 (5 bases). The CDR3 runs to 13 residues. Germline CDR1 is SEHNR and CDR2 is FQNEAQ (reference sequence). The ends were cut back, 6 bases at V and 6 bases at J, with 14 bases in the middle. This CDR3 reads CASSQEAAKTQYF. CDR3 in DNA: TGTGCCAGCAGTCAGGAAGCGGCAAAGACCCAGTACTTC.

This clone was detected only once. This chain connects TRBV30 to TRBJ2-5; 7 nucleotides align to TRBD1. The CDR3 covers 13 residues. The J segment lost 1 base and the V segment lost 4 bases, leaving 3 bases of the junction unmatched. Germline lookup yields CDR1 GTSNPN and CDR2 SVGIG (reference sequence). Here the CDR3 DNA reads TGTGCCTGGAAGGGGGACAGCCAAGAGACCCAGTACTTC. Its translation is CAWKGDSQETQYF. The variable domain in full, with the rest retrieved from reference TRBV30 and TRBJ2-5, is SQTIHQWPATLVQPVGSPLSLECTVEGTSNPNLYWYRQAAGRGLQLLFYSVGIGQISSEVPQNLSASRPQDRQFILSSKKLLLSDSGFYLCAWKGDSQETQYFGPGTRLLVL.

The CDR3 loop is CASSDLGGREYF. Here the CDR3 DNA reads TGTGCCAGCAGTGATCTTGGGGGTCGGGAGTACTTC. The genes are TRBV2 and TRBJ2-5; D may match TRBD1 or TRBD2 (5 bases each). V shed 3 bases and J shed 12 bases, with 14 bases lying between them. The CDR3 spans 12 residues. CDR1 is SNHLY, CDR2 FYNNEI, per germline.

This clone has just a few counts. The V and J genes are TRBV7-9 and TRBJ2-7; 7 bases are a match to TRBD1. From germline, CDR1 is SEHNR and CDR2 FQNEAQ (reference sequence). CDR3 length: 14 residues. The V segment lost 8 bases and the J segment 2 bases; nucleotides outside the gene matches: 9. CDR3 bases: TGTGCCAGCGTCGGGACAGCTGCACCCTACGAGCAGTACTTC. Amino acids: CASVGTAAPYEQYF.

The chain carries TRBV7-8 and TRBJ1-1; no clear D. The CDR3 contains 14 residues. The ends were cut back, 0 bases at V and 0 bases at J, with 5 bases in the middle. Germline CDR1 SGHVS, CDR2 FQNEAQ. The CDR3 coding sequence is TGTGCCAGCAGCTTAGCCGAACTGAACACTGAAGCTTTCTTT. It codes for CASSLAELNTEAFF.

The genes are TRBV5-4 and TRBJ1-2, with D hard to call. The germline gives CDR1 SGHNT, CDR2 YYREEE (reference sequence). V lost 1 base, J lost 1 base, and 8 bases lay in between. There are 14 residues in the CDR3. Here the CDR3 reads CASSLRGSNYGYTF. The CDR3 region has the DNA TGTGCCAGCAGCTTGCGTGGCAGTAACTATGGCTACACCTTC.

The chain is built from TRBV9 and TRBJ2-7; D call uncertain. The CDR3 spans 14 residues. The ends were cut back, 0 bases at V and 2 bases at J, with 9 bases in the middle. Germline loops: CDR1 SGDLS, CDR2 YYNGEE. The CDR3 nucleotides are TGTGCCAGCAGCGTAGGAGCCAACGCCTACGAGCAGTACTTC. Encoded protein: CASSVGANAYEQYF.

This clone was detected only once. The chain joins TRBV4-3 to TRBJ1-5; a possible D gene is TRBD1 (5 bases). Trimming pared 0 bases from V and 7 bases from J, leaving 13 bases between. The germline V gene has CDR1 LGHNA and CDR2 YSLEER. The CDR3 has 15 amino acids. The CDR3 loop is CASSQDGGIGQPQHF. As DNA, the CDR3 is TGCGCCAGCAGCCAAGATGGGGGGATAGGGCAGCCCCAGCATTTT.

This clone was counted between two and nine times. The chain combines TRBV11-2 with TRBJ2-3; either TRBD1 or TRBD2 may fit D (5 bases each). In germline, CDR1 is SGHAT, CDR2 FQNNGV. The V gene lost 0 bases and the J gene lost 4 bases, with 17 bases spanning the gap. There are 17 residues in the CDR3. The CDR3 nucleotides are TGTGCCAGCAGCTTAGAGAGGGGAAGGGGCCGGGCAGATACGCAGTATTTT. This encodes CASSLERGRGRADTQYF.

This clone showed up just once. The CDR3 here is CASSDSTTGTQYF. CDR3 in DNA: TGTGCCAGCAGTGACTCGACGACCGGTACGCAGTATTTT. This chain joins TRBV6-4 and TRBJ2-3; no definite D call. The germline V gene encodes CDR1 MRHNA and CDR2 SNTAGT. The length of the CDR3 is 13 residues. V lost 0 bases and J lost 8, with 9 bases in between.

CDR3 in DNA: TGCGCCAGCAGCCAACGGGACACTGAAGCTTTCTTT. As protein: CASSQRDTEAFF. This rearrangement joins TRBV4-1 to TRBJ1-1; no definite D call. Germline V CDR1 and CDR2: MGHRA, YSYEKL. The ends were cut back, 2 bases at V and 3 bases at J, with 4 bases in the middle. This CDR3 has 12 residues.